This is a list of T cell receptor beta chains from one sample in a study of blood T cell repertoires in COVID-19. Produced via immunoSEQ multiplex PCR; TCRdb's table is partial and in-frame only. The sample shows about 220,000 clones, roughly four fifths of them seen only once. The sample consisted of PBMCs or T cells enriched from blood (not recorded which). The receptor set was obtained from a woman in her 40s with acute COVID-19. Both conserved end residues are part of each CDR3. The D gene is left open where the match is weak. Not all rows give a size; the values are once, few, many and, for expanded clones, a class.

V	size	D	J	DNA	CDR3
TRBV5-1	.	.	TRBJ1-6	TGCGCCAGCAGCTCGGACGGGGATTCACCCCTCCACTTT	CASSSDGDSPLHF
TRBV6-2/TRBV6-3	.	TRBD2	TRBJ2-1	TGTGCCAGCAGTTACGTTAGGGTAGCGGGGGATAATGAGCAGTTCTTC	CASSYVRVAGDNEQFF
TRBV4-2	.	TRBD1	TRBJ1-2	TGTGCCAGCAGCCAAAGGGCCCCGGACAGGGGGGTTGGAGGCTACACCTTC	CASSQRAPDRGVGGYTF
TRBV30	.	TRBD2	TRBJ2-1	TGTGCCTGTCCGGGACTAGCGTATGAGCAGTTCTTC	CACPGLAYEQFF
TRBV9	.	.	TRBJ1-3	TGTGCCAGCAGCACAGTACCAGGGCGCGGAAACACCATATATTTT	CASSTVPGRGNTIYF
TRBV18	.	.	TRBJ1-2	TGTGCCAGCTCACCAAGGGGCCGGGACTCGACCTATGGCTACACCTTC	CASSPRGRDSTYGYTF
TRBV29-1	.	.	TRBJ1-1	TGCAGCGCCTCAGTGAACACTGAAGCTTTCTTT	CSASVNTEAFF
TRBV4-2	.	.	TRBJ2-3	TGTGCCAGCAGCTCCGGGACTGGAGTTAGCACAGATACGCAGTATTTT	CASSSGTGVSTDTQYF
TRBV28	.	.	TRBJ1-4	TGTGCCAGCTCGCCGAACAAGAATGAAAAACTGTTTTTT	CASSPNKNEKLFF
TRBV5-1	.	.	TRBJ2-3	TGCGCCAGCAGCTTGGGATGGACAAGTAGCACAGATACGCAGTATTTT	CASSLGWTSSTDTQYF
TRBV21-1	.	.	TRBJ2-7	TGTGCCAGCAGCAAATACCCCACTATACCCCGAATCCCTCCCGATGACAGGGAGGCCTACGAGCAGTACTTC	CASSKYPTIPRIPPDDREAYEQYF
TRBV10-2	.	TRBD2	TRBJ2-1	TGCGCCAGCAGTGAGTCCAGGCCGGGACTAGCGGGTGTTCCTCCAAGGGGGCAGTTCTTC	CASSESRPGLAGVPPRGQFF
TRBV21-1	.	.	TRBJ2-7	TGTGCCAGCATTATCCCCCCCGAGTACTTC	CASIIPPEYF
TRBV7-9	many	.	TRBJ1-6	TGTGCCAGCAGGAAGGGACACGATAATTCACCCCTCCACTTT	CASRKGHDNSPLHF
TRBV5-1	.	.	TRBJ2-3	TGCGCCAGCAGCTTGGGCAGGGGAGGGGGAGATACGCAGTATTTT	CASSLGRGGGDTQYF
TRBV4-2	.	TRBD1	TRBJ1-4	TGTGCCAGCAGCCAAATACGGACAGGATGGAAACTGTTTTTT	CASSQIRTGWKLFF
TRBV12-3/TRBV12-4	.	.	TRBJ1-2	TGTGCCAGCAGTTTTCGGGTTGTCTATGGCTACACCTTC	CASSFRVVYGYTF
TRBV4-3	.	.	TRBJ1-4	TGCGCCAGCAGCCAGGGAACAGGGTCGGGACGGGAAAAACTGTTTTTT	CASSQGTGSGREKLFF